The present T cell receptor (beta chain) was sequenced within a study of T cells after yellow fever vaccination. Study outcomes and limitations: Bulk-population clonotypes that are abundant could appear as contaminants in FACS-sorted repertoires. Most primary-vaccination clones reappeared after the booster (about 95% CD4, about 88% CD8).

The V end was cut by 6 bases, the J end by 0 bases, with 15 bases between. The CDR3 has 15 residues. The 5'RACE template-switching step produced TCR cDNA and added a universal primer site and UMIs. TCRdb fed the 5' RACE reads into MiXCR, producing one record per CDR3 protein. The sample has some 68,000 distinct CDR3 sequences; around 7% are singletons. This clonotype was observed a few times. Its antigen is currently unknown. Sequenced material: CD8+ T cells sorted from PBMCs, taken roughly 46 days after the first yellow fever vaccination. The chain recombines TRBV12-3 or TRBV12-4 with TRBJ2-7, with D possibly matching TRBD1 (6 bases). This receptor was identified in a man aged 18 to 35 who received the YFV17D yellow fever vaccine. CDR3 region: CASRPQGGSSYEQYV. Written as DNA, the CDR3 is TGTGCCAGCAGGCCACAGGGTGGGAGCTCCTACGAGCAGTACGTC.